What follows describes a single TCR beta chain. Its target is unknown. Method: immunoSEQ multiplex PCR; TCRdb's copy keeps in-frame clones and lacks some. The data show 100,000 to 150,000 clones, around 93% seen once. These data come from a study of OX40 agonist ivuxolimab in advanced cancers. Study overall: Patients were treated with intravenous ivuxolimab, dosed at 0.01 to 10 mg/kg and infused every 2 weeks. Enrollees could have had prior anti-PD-1, anti-PD-L1 or anti-CTLA-4 therapy, which approximately 40% had received. Study outcomes and limitations: Clonal expansion by week 6 occurred in CD4+ and CD8+ blood T cells (at 0.1 to 3.0 mg/kg).

V gave up 0 bases and J gave up 1 base; unmatched junction bases: 4. The CDR3 consists of 15 residues. CDR1 and CDR2 from the germline V gene are SGHRS and YFSETQ. Collection of blood occurred at baseline, at cycle 4 day 1, and at cycle 7 day 1. The starting material was CD4+ or CD8+ T cells sorted from blood, obtained in a trial of the OX40 agonist ivuxolimab. This TCR was sampled from an adult with an advanced solid tumor such as melanoma, head and neck, liver or kidney cancer. The V gene is TRBV5-1, the J gene TRBJ2-7; 7 nucleotides agree with TRBD2. This CDR3 is CASSLGAGPSYEQYF. For the CDR3, the DNA is TGCGCCAGCAGCTTGGGAGCGGGACCTTCCTACGAGCAGTACTTC.